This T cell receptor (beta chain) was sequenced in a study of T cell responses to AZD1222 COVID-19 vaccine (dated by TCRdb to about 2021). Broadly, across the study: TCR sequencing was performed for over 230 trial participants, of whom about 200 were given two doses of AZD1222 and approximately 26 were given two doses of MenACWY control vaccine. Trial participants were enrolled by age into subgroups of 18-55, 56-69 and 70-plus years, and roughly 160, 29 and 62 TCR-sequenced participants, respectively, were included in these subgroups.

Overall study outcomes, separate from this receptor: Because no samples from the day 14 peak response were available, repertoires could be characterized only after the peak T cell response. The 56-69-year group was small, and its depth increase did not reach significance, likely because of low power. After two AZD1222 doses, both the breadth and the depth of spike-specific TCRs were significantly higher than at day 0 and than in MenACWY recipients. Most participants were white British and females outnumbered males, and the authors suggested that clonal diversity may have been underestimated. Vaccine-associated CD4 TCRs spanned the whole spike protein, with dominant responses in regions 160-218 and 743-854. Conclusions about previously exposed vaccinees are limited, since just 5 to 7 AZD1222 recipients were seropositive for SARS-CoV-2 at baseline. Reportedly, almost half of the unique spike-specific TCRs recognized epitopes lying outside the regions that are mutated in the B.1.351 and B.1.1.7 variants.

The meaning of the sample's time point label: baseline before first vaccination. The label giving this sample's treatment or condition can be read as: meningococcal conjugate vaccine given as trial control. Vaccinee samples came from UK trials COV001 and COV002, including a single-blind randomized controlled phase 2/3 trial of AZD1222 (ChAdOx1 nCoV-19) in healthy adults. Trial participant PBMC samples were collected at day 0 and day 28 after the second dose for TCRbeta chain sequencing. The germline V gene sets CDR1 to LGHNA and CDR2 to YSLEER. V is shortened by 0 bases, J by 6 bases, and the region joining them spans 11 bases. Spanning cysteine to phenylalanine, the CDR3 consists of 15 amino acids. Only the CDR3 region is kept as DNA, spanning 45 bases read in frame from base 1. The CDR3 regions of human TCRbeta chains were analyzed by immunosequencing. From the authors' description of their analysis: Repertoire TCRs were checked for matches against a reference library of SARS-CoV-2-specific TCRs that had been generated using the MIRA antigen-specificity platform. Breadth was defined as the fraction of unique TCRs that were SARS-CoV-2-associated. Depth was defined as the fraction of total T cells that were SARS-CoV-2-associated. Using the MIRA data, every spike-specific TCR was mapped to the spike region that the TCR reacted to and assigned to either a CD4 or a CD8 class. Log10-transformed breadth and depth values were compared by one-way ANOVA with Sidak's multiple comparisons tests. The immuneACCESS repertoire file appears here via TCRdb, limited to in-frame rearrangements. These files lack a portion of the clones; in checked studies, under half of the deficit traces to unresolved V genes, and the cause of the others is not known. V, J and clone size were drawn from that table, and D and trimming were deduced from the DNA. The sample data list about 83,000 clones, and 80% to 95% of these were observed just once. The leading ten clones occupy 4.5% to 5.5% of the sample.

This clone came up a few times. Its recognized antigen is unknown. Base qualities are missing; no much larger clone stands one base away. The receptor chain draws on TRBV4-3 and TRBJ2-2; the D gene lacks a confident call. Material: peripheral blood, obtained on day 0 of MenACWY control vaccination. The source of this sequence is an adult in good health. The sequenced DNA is TGCGCCAGCAGCCAAGAAGGTGGCGGCGCCGGGGAGCTGTTTTTT. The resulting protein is CASSQEGGGAGELFF.